These 30 T cell receptor beta chains came from one sample sequenced in a study of molecular identifiers for immune sequencing clone quantification. TCRdb analysed the PCR reads with MiXCR anew, one entry per CDR3 protein. This sample carries about 640,000 distinct CDR3 sequences, 15% to 20% of them seen once, and the ten largest clones take about 0.9%. The source material was naive CD8+ T cells from blood, with Jurkat cell RNA spiked in. As to subset: FACS-sorted CD8+CD4-CCR7+CD45RA+ naive T cells. These receptors were obtained from a human donor in good health. Some libraries in this study had Jurkat cell RNA spiked in.

This clonotype was counted at least ten times. J is TRBJ2-7 and V is TRBV6-1, with D uncertain. Germline V gene data show CDR1 as MNHNS and CDR2 as SASEGT. The CDR3 spans 14 residues. Trimming stripped 1 base from V and 2 bases from J, with 9 bases between. Written as DNA, the CDR3 is TGTGCCAGCAGTGAAGGGGTAGGGCCCTACGAGCAGTACTTC. Its protein is CASSEGVGPYEQYF.

Ten or more counts support this clonotype. CDR3 amino acids: CSARDWEQGAWEQYF. As DNA, the CDR3 is TGCAGTGCTAGAGATTGGGAGCAGGGGGCTTGGGAGCAGTACTTC. The chain uses TRBV20-1 and TRBJ2-7; 8 nucleotides line up with TRBD1. This CDR3 has 15 amino acids. J lost 7 bases, V lost 0 bases, and 11 bases had no gene match. CDR1 and CDR2 from the germline V gene are DFQATT and SNEGSKA (reference sequence).

This chain connects TRBV4-3 to TRBJ2-3; D ambiguous. Trimming left V 0 bases short and J 2 bases short, with 6 bases between. The germline gives CDR1 LGHNA, CDR2 YSLEER. This CDR3 comprises 14 residues. CDR3 coding DNA: TGCGCCAGCAGCCAAGATTCTACCACAGATACGCAGTATTTT. Protein: CASSQDSTTDTQYF.

This clonotype was counted between two and nine times. The chain is built from TRBV4-1 and TRBJ2-2; 7 bases match TRBD2. The CDR3 contains 13 residues. The ends lost 4 bases at V and 7 bases at J; junction bases unmatched: 3. Germline V lookup: CDR1 MGHRA, CDR2 YSYEKL. CDR3 DNA: TGCGCCAGCAGCCCAGGACTAGACGGGGAGCTGTTTTTT. This gives the protein CASSPGLDGELFF.

This clonotype was found many times. V gene TRBV2 combines with J gene TRBJ2-3; D not certain. The germline gives CDR1 SNHLY, CDR2 FYNNEI. Trimming took 3 bases from V and 3 from J, leaving 4 bases between them. The CDR3 consists of 12 residues. The CDR3 DNA reads TGTGCCAGCAGTGATATGACAGATACGCAGTATTTT. Its protein product is CASSDMTDTQYF.

At least ten counts were recorded for this clonotype. The chain has TRBV6-2 or TRBV6-3 and TRBJ2-7, with D perhaps matching TRBD1 or TRBD2 (5 bases each). The CDR3 is made up of 17 amino acids. Per germline, CDR1 MNHEY and CDR2 SVGEGT. V lost 0 bases to trimming and J lost 6 bases, with 21 bases between them. The CDR3 loop reads CASSYSRGAGAHIEQYF. CDR3 bases: TGTGCCAGCAGTTACTCGAGAGGAGCCGGGGCCCACATCGAGCAGTACTTC.

A word on this clonotype: One junction end does not reproduce the germline sequence, and a read error may be involved. The rearrangement links TRBV9 to TRBJ2-3, with D possibly being TRBD2 (5 bases). The CDR3 runs to 16 residues. In germline, CDR1 is SGDLS, CDR2 YYNGEE. The CDR3 protein is CAGSRLVLEGTDTQYF. The CDR3 DNA follows: TGTGCCGGCAGCCGACTCGTACTAGAGGGCACAGATACGCAGTATTTT.

This clonotype showed up many times. The genes are TRBV5-4 and TRBJ2-1, with TRBD2 matching 14 bases. CDR3 length: 13 amino acids. The germline V gene encodes CDR1 SGHNT and CDR2 YYREEE (reference sequence). CDR3 DNA: TGTGCTAAGGGACTAGCGGGGGTGAATGAGCAGTTCTTC. This translates into CAKGLAGVNEQFF.

This clonotype came up many times. The chain uses TRBV30 and TRBJ2-3; the D call may be TRBD1 or TRBD2 (5 bases each). Germline CDR1 and CDR2: GTSNPN and SVGIG (reference sequence). V lost 4 bases to trimming and J lost 1 base, with 15 bases between them. The CDR3 sequence is 15 residues long. The CDR3: CAWTFLGTGTDTQYF. The CDR3 coding sequence is TGTGCCTGGACCTTCTTGGGGACGGGCACAGATACGCAGTATTTT.

This clonotype was observed at least ten times. An end of the junction differs from the germline gene, which may be a read error. The rearrangement uses TRBV7-9 and TRBJ2-3; 11 positions match TRBD2. The CDR3 loop spans 12 amino acids. CDR1 is SEHNR and CDR2 is FQNEAQ in the germline V gene (reference sequence). The CDR3: CASSIPTSGVVF. The CDR3 nucleotides read TGTGCCAGCAGCATTCCGACTAGCGGGGTAGTATTT.

This clonotype was observed many times. The chain recombines TRBV28 with TRBJ2-7; D gene ambiguous. CDR3 length: 13 residues. Germline CDR1 reads MDHEN; CDR2 reads SYDVKM. V lost 6 bases and J 0 bases, leaving 9 bases between the germline ends. DNA for the CDR3: TGTGCCAGCAGCCCCCCCTTCTCCTACGAGCAGTACTTC. This translates into CASSPPFSYEQYF.

This clonotype was detected only once. Since a much larger clone is just one base distant, this may be a read error. The rearrangement links TRBV19 to TRBJ1-5, with D hard to call. The ends were cut back, 0 bases at V and 6 bases at J, with 15 bases in the middle. CDR1 is LNHDA and CDR2 is SQIVND in the germline V gene (reference sequence). The CDR3 totals 16 residues. The DNA for the CDR3 is TGTGCCAGTAGTATAGAGGTGGACGGTCAAAGTCAGCCCCAGCATTTT. This gives the protein CASSIEVDGQSQPQHF.

This clonotype was seen only a few times. V usage is TRBV6-2 or TRBV6-3 and J usage is TRBJ2-3, with D possibly being TRBD1 (6 bases). V was shortened by 4 bases and J by 2 bases, with 13 bases between the two germline ends. The V gene's germline CDR1 is MNHEY and CDR2 SVGEGT. This CDR3 spans 15 amino acids. The CDR3 here is CASSWLDRLTDTQYF. The CDR3 nucleotides are TGTGCCAGCAGTTGGCTCGACAGGCTCACAGATACGCAGTATTTT.

The chain has TRBV28 and TRBJ1-2; D unresolved. CDR1 is MDHEN and CDR2 is SYDVKM in the germline V gene. Trimming stripped 6 bases from V and 4 bases from J, with 15 bases between. This CDR3 is built from 14 residues. The CDR3 coding sequence is TGTGCCAGCAGCCTCAGTGAGACTTTCTATGGCTACACCTTC. It encodes CASSLSETFYGYTF.

This clonotype was seen many times. CDR3 amino acids: CASSLSFSGAQEQYF. In nucleotides, the CDR3 is TGTGCCAGCAGTTTATCGTTTAGCGGGGCCCAGGAGCAGTACTTC. The chain uses TRBV27 and TRBJ2-7, with 8 bases fitting TRBD2. This CDR3 spans 15 amino acids. Trimming cost V 0 bases and J 7 bases; bases outside gene matches: 8. From germline, CDR1 is MNHEY and CDR2 SMNVEV (reference sequence).

This clonotype has a count of ten or more. The gene calls are TRBV5-4 and TRBJ2-3, with a weak D call TRBD2 (5 bases). Between the trimmed V and J ends, which lost 5 bases and 1 base, there was a span of 8 bases. CDR3 length: 13 residues. The germline CDR1 and CDR2 sequences are SGHNT and YYREEE (reference sequence). The CDR3 loop is CASRAAGTDTQYF. CDR3 in DNA: TGTGCCAGCAGGGCAGCGGGCACAGATACGCAGTATTTT.

This clonotype was recorded at least ten times. The genes are TRBV6-5 and TRBJ2-2, with 8 positions matching TRBD2. With V trimmed by 6 bases and J by 2 bases, 14 bases remained unmatched. Germline CDR1 MNHEY, CDR2 SVGAGI. The CDR3 is 18 residues long. The CDR3 nucleotides read TGTGCCAGCAGACACACAACCTTAGCGGGATACAACACCGGGGAGCTGTTTTTT. It yields the protein CASRHTTLAGYNTGELFF.

This clonotype was observed a handful of times. This sequence joins TRBV19 and TRBJ2-3; 7 bases line up with TRBD2. The CDR3 has 13 residues. Trimming at V came to 10 bases and at J to 1 base, leaving 5 bases not matched to a gene. Looked up from germline, CDR1 is LNHDA and CDR2 is SQIVND (reference sequence). Here the CDR3 reads CATGGGGTDTQYF. The CDR3, as DNA: TGTGCCACCGGCGGGGGAGGCACAGATACGCAGTATTTT.

This clonotype was seen many times. This sequence joins TRBV13 and TRBJ1-1; tentatively, D is TRBD1 (5 bases). V lost 2 bases and J 4 bases, leaving 11 bases between the germline ends. CDR3 size: 14 residues. The V gene's germline CDR1 is PRHDT and CDR2 FYEKMQ (reference sequence). DNA for the CDR3: TGTGCCAGCAGCTTACAGGGATGGGGCACTGAAGCTTTCTTT. This sequence encodes CASSLQGWGTEAFF.

Ten or more counts support this clonotype. V and J are TRBV12-3 or TRBV12-4 and TRBJ2-7; no clear D gene. The V end was cut by 2 bases, the J end by 2 bases, with 10 bases between. The CDR3 has 14 amino acids. CDR3 bases: TGTGCCAGCAGTTTAACGGGCCGGACCTACGAGCAGTACTTC. Encoded protein: CASSLTGRTYEQYF.

For this clonotype: At one of its ends the junction is not consistent with the germline gene, which may arise from a read error. The chain links TRBV12-3 or TRBV12-4 to TRBJ2-7; D ambiguous. The CDR3 has 15 residues. CDR3 residues: CASSFQFSNLYEQHF. The CDR3 DNA follows: TGTGCCAGCAGTTTTCAATTCTCCAATCTCTACGAGCAGCACTTC.

This clonotype was counted a few times. The CDR3 here is CASSIRGGANVLTF. The CDR3 coding sequence is TGTGCCAGTAGTATAAGGGGTGGGGCCAACGTCCTGACTTTC. The chain uses TRBV19 and TRBJ2-6; weak D call: TRBD1 (5 bases). The germline gives CDR1 LNHDA, CDR2 SQIVND (reference sequence). The CDR3 runs to 14 residues. V was trimmed by 2 bases and J by 3 bases, leaving 5 bases between them. Full variable domain (outside the CDR3, taken from reference TRBV19 and TRBJ2-6): DGGITQSPKYLFRKEGQNVTLSCEQNLNHDAMYWYRQDPGQGLRLIYYSQIVNDFQKGDIAEGYSVSREKKESFPLTVTSAQKNPTAFYLCASSIRGGANVLTFGAGSRLTVL.

This clonotype was seen at least ten times. The V and J genes are TRBV9 and TRBJ2-3; tentative D call: TRBD2 (6 bases). This CDR3 comprises 15 residues. V lost 0 bases, J lost 6 bases, and 14 bases lay in between. The germline V gene encodes CDR1 SGDLS and CDR2 YYNGEE. In DNA, the CDR3 is TGTGCCAGCAGCGTAGGGGACTGGATGACGGATACGCAGTATTTT. Amino acid sequence: CASSVGDWMTDTQYF.

In the case of this clonotype: A much larger clone differs from this one at a single base, so this may be a read error. The J gene is TRBJ2-5, the V gene TRBV6-5; D possibly uses TRBD1 or TRBD2 (5 bases each). This CDR3 has 13 residues. CDR1 is MNHEY and CDR2 is SVGAGI in the germline V gene. The DNA of the CDR3 is TGTGCCAGCAGTTACGTGGGGGAAGAGACCCAGTGCTTC. It yields the protein CASSYVGEETQCF.

The sample holds many counts of this clonotype. V and J are TRBV6-5 and TRBJ2-7; D may match TRBD1 or TRBD2 (5 bases each). The V gene's germline CDR1 is MNHEY and CDR2 SVGAGI. This CDR3 has 14 residues. V was clipped by 2 bases and J by 3 bases, with 11 bases between them. This CDR3 reads CASSYGDASYEQYF. CDR3 nucleotides: TGTGCCAGCAGTTACGGGGACGCGAGCTACGAGCAGTACTTC.

This chain connects TRBV12-3 or TRBV12-4 to TRBJ2-1; D may match TRBD1 or TRBD2 (6 bases each). V shed 3 bases and J shed 6 bases, with 15 bases lying between them. CDR3 length equals 15 residues. The CDR3 is CASSFVVGGGNEQFF. The CDR3 DNA is TGTGCCAGCAGTTTCGTCGTCGGAGGGGGCAATGAGCAGTTCTTC.

Worth noting for this clonotype: Just one base apart from a much larger clone, this may be a read error. The rearrangement links TRBV11-2 to TRBJ1-1, with a possible D match to TRBD1 (5 bases). The CDR3 runs 12 residues. CDR1 and CDR2 (germline): SGHAT, FQNNGV. The chain's CDR3 is CAGSLGAQRAFF. CDR3 coding DNA: TGTGCCGGCAGCTTAGGGGCCCAACGAGCTTTCTTT.

V usage is TRBV4-3 and J usage is TRBJ1-4, with D tentatively TRBD1 (6 bases). The germline V gene has CDR1 LGHNA and CDR2 YSLEER. V gave up 0 bases and J gave up 4 bases, with 9 bases separating them. This CDR3 comprises 15 residues. The CDR3 bases are TGCGCCAGCAGCCAAGAGGACAGCCGTAATGAAAAACTGTTTTTT. Translated, it gives CASSQEDSRNEKLFF.

A word on this clonotype: One base away lies a much larger clone, so this may be a sequencing read error. This chain connects TRBV7-9 to TRBJ2-1; TRBD1 is a possible D gene (6 bases). V was pared by 4 bases and J by 9 bases, with 19 bases between. The CDR3 totals 15 residues. The germline V gene encodes CDR1 SEHNR and CDR2 FQNEAQ (reference sequence). This chain's CDR3 is CASSSTPDAGVEQFF. CDR3 in DNA: TGTGCCAGCAGCTCCACCCCTGACGCAGGGGTTGAGCAGTTCTTC.

This clonotype was detected a few times. This sequence joins TRBV6-2 or TRBV6-3 and TRBJ2-2, with 7 nucleotides matching TRBD1. After removal of 6 bases from V and 3 bases from J, the junction contained 7 bases not matched to a gene. Germline loops: CDR1 MNHEY, CDR2 SVGEGT. The CDR3 is 15 amino acids. Here the CDR3 DNA reads TGTGCCAGCAGGGGGGTTGGGACAGACACCGGGGAGCTGTTTTTT. This gives the protein CASRGVGTDTGELFF.